The next 28 T cell receptor beta chains were all read from a single sample in a study of Graves' ophthalmopathy and Graves' hyperthyroidism. Transcripts of RNA were the source for amplifying TCR beta CDR3 regions. Second-round multiplex PCR came after a first-round RT-PCR that employed HTBI primers. Using its own MiXCR run on the multiplex PCR reads, TCRdb lists one record per CDR3 protein. The sample shows 600,000 to 700,000 distinct CDR3 sequences, over 40% of them seen only once. The sequenced sample was peripheral blood. Receptors were obtained from an adult man with Graves' ophthalmopathy.

This clonotype has only a few counts. V is TRBV7-9 and J is TRBJ1-4, with 7 bases that match TRBD1. Germline V gene lookup returns CDR1 SEHNR and CDR2 FQNEAQ (reference sequence). This CDR3 region has 18 residues. Germline trimming cut 5 bases from V and 0 bases from J; bases unmatched to any gene: 12. CDR3 in DNA: TGTGCCAGCAGCCCCCCGACCGGGACAGATTCAACTAATGAAAAACTGTTTTTT. This gives the protein CASSPPTGTDSTNEKLFF.

Notes on this clonotype: A much larger clone lies a single base off, so this may be a read error. The CDR3 ends on some other residue instead of the conserved phenylalanine or tryptophan, so this is likely a read error. The chain is built from TRBV7-6 and TRBJ2-5, with 9 nucleotides matching TRBD2. Germline-derived CDR1 and CDR2 are SGHVS and FNYEAQ. V dropped 5 bases and J dropped 3; count of bases not matched to a gene: 10. This CDR3 contains 16 residues. CDR3 sequence reads: CASSQRGDLVKETQYC. DNA of the CDR3: TGTGCCAGCAGCCAGCGGGGGGACCTGGTAAAAGAGACCCAGTACTGC.

The chain uses TRBV7-2 and TRBJ2-2; D not certain. The germline gives CDR1 SGHTA, CDR2 FQGNSA. Trimming took 5 bases from V and 8 from J, leaving 15 bases between them. CDR3 length equals 14 residues. DNA of the CDR3: TGTGCCAGCAGCCCAAATGCCAGGACGGGGGAGCTGTTTTTT. This sequence encodes CASSPNARTGELFF.

The chain has TRBV15 and TRBJ1-5, with TRBD1 as a possible D gene (5 bases). The CDR3 consists of 15 residues. Germline V gene sequence: CDR1 LNHNV, CDR2 YYDKDF (reference sequence). V lost 4 bases and J lost 11, with 21 bases in between. The CDR3 reads CATSKMQGGQETQHF. The CDR3 DNA sequence: TGTGCCACCAGCAAAATGCAGGGTGGCCAAGAGACCCAGCATTTT.

The chain has TRBV2 and TRBJ2-2; 12 bases agree with TRBD2. With 0 bases clipped from V and 8 bases from J, the junction kept 7 bases outside the gene matches. The CDR3 loop spans 17 amino acids. Per the germline V gene, CDR1 is SNHLY and CDR2 is FYNNEI. CDR3: CASSEARTSGITGELFF. CDR3 nucleotide sequence: TGTGCCAGCAGTGAAGCGCGGACTAGCGGGATAACTGGGGAGCTGTTTTTT.

This rearrangement joins TRBV10-3 to TRBJ2-5; 12 bases agree with TRBD2. This CDR3 has 16 amino acids. Germline V gene data show CDR1 as ENHRY and CDR2 as SYGVKD. V trimming: 5 bases; J trimming: 2 bases; junction bases outside the gene matches: 6. The DNA of the CDR3 is TGTGCCATCAGTCAACCGACTAGCGGGAGTCAAGAGACCCAGTACTTC. It specifies CAISQPTSGSQETQYF.

Only a few counts were recorded for this clonotype. J is TRBJ2-7 and V is TRBV5-8; a weak D match, TRBD2 (6 bases). The length of the CDR3 is 16 residues. Trimming stripped 0 bases from V and 6 bases from J, with 19 bases between. Germline assignment: CDR1 SGHTS and CDR2 YDEGEE. The DNA for the CDR3 is TGTGCCAGCAGCTTGGGCGGGGTCAGGAAGAGCGCCGAGCAGTACTTC. Translating gives CASSLGGVRKSAEQYF.

Remarks on this clonotype: The conserved final phenylalanine or tryptophan is absent from the CDR3, which likely points to a read error. The limits of the CDR3 on the DNA are not certain, so only TCRdb's listed CDR3 is given. This chain connects TRBV2 to TRBJ1-2. Germline V gene sequence: CDR1 SNHLY, CDR2 FYNNEI. Both ends counted, the CDR3 spans 8 residues. CDR3 in amino acids: CASSEREE.

The chain recombines TRBV2 with TRBJ2-7; TRBD1 agrees at 10 bases. Germline V gives CDR1 SNHLY, CDR2 FYNNEI. V lost 2 bases to trimming and J lost 4 bases; unmatched junction nucleotides: 2. The CDR3 contains 14 residues. As DNA, the CDR3 is TGTGCCAGCAGTGAAAGACAGGGGGCTTACGAGCAGTACTTC. It is translated as CASSERQGAYEQYF.

This clonotype was detected only a few times. The chain combines TRBV25-1 with TRBJ2-7; TRBD1 matches at 8 bases. V dropped 5 bases and J dropped 7; count of bases not matched to a gene: 13. CDR1 and CDR2 (germline): MGHDK, SYGVNS. The CDR3 is 15 amino acids. The DNA of the CDR3 is TGTGCCAGCAGTACAACCGACAGGGGTCCGGGAGAGCAGTACTTC. Amino acid sequence: CASSTTDRGPGEQYF.

This clonotype was counted once. The chain has TRBV7-3 and TRBJ2-1; 8 bases fit TRBD2. V dropped 6 bases and J dropped 5; count of bases not matched to a gene: 3. The CDR3 spans 13 residues. CDR1 is SGHTA and CDR2 is FQGTGA in the germline V gene. CDR3 nucleotides: TGTGCCAGCAGTTACGGGGGGGACAATGAGCAGTTCTTC. This sequence encodes CASSYGGDNEQFF.

This clonotype has more than one count but fewer than ten. The chain has TRBV30 and TRBJ2-7; no clear D gene. V was clipped by 2 bases and J by 6 bases, with 14 bases between them. Looked up from germline, CDR1 is GTSNPN and CDR2 is SVGIG (reference sequence). The CDR3 totals 13 residues. CDR3 sequence (DNA): TGTGCCTGGAGTAAGGGCCGTCCTCCCGAGCAGTACTTC. Its translation is CAWSKGRPPEQYF.

This clonotype has a count of ten or more. The genes are TRBV12-3 or TRBV12-4 and TRBJ1-3, with TRBD1 as a possible D gene (5 bases). The CDR3 runs to 14 residues. Trimming shortened V by 2 bases and J by 4 bases, and 9 bases separated the two germline ends. CDR3 sequence (DNA): TGTGCCAGCAGTTTAAAGGGGATCGGAAACACCATATATTTT. Its protein product is CASSLKGIGNTIYF.

To note about this clonotype: This may be a read error, as it is one base from a much larger clone. The chain uses TRBV7-9 and TRBJ2-5; 8 bases fit TRBD2. Per the germline V gene, CDR1 is SEHNR and CDR2 is FQNEAQ (reference sequence). The CDR3 is made up of 16 amino acids. CDR3 sequence: CVSSLFSRGGQETQYF. In DNA, the CDR3 is TGTGTCAGCAGCCTTTTCTCCCGGGGGGGTCAAGAGACCCAGTACTTC.

The chain employs TRBV20-1 and TRBJ2-5, with D perhaps TRBD1 (8 bases). This CDR3 has 13 amino acids. Germline lookup yields CDR1 DFQATT and CDR2 SNEGSKA (reference sequence). The germline V and J ends were trimmed by 6 bases and 8 bases, with 19 bases remaining between them. The CDR3 reads CSAPWTGRATQYF. CDR3 in DNA: TGCAGTGCCCCGTGGACAGGGAGGGCCACCCAGTACTTC.

The chain has TRBV7-2 and TRBJ2-7; TRBD1 matches at 9 bases. Germline V gene sequence: CDR1 SGHTA, CDR2 FQGNSA. There are 15 residues in the CDR3. The junction had 14 bases not matched to a gene; V was cut back by 8 bases and J by 6 bases. CDR3 DNA: TGTGCCAGCTCAAAGCCCGGGACAGGGATTCTCGAGCAGTACTTC. Its protein product is CASSKPGTGILEQYF.

This clonotype was detected ten times or more. The rearrangement uses TRBV5-1 and TRBJ2-2; D uncertain. Germline values: CDR1 SGHRS, CDR2 YFSETQ. V dropped 4 bases and J dropped 1 base, with 5 bases sitting between them. The CDR3 loop spans 13 amino acids. The CDR3 DNA reads TGCGCCAGCAGCCCCAAGAACACCGGGGAGCTGTTTTTT. It specifies CASSPKNTGELFF.

This clonotype was recorded at least ten times. This rearrangement joins TRBV14 to TRBJ1-6, with TRBD1 as a possible D gene (5 bases). Germline V lookup: CDR1 SGHDN, CDR2 FVKESK. The CDR3 extends over 15 amino acids. Trimming removed 4 bases from V and 7 bases from J, with 14 bases in between. Written as DNA, the CDR3 is TGTGCCAGCAGCCCTGACGGGGCCCGGAATTCACCCCTCCACTTT. It translates to CASSPDGARNSPLHF. The full variable domain, completed using reference TRBV14 and TRBJ1-6, is EAGVTQFPSHSVIEKGQTVTLRCDPISGHDNLYWYRRVMGKEIKFLLHFVKESKQDESGMPNNRFLAERTGGTYSTLKVQPAELEDSGVYFCASSPDGARNSPLHFGNGTRLTVT.

J is TRBJ2-3 and V is TRBV13, with a weak D call TRBD1 (6 bases). The germline gives CDR1 PRHDT, CDR2 FYEKMQ (reference sequence). This CDR3 spans 15 amino acids. Trimming removed 8 bases at V and 3 bases at J, with 18 bases between. CDR3 loop: CASGIAGTPTDTQYF. The DNA for the CDR3 is TGTGCCAGCGGAATCGCCGGGACACCGACAGATACGCAGTATTTT.

This clonotype was counted at least ten times. V usage is TRBV19 and J usage is TRBJ1-1; 8 nucleotides line up with TRBD1. This CDR3 spans 15 amino acids. Germline V CDR1 and CDR2: LNHDA, SQIVND (reference sequence). J gave up 1 base and V 6 bases, and 7 bases lay outside the gene matches. CDR3 in DNA: TGTGCCAGTAGCGATACAGGGGGTTGGAACACTGAAGCTTTCTTT. This translates into CASSDTGGWNTEAFF.

The chain carries TRBV4-1 and TRBJ1-2; 7 nucleotides line up with TRBD1. From germline, CDR1 is MGHRA and CDR2 YSYEKL. This CDR3 spans 14 amino acids. J was trimmed by 8 bases and V by 2 bases; bases with no gene match: 8. CDR3 residues: CASSQPDRVEGYTF. DNA for the CDR3: TGCGCCAGCAGCCAACCCGACAGGGTCGAGGGCTACACCTTC.

At least ten counts were recorded for this clonotype. V gene TRBV24-1 combines with J gene TRBJ2-5; no definite D call. From germline, CDR1 is KGHDR and CDR2 SFDVKD. There are 15 residues in the CDR3. V was trimmed by 3 bases and J by 3 bases, leaving 13 bases between them. The CDR3 reads CATSDSLGPEETQYF. In DNA form, the CDR3 reads TGTGCCACCAGTGATAGTCTCGGGCCAGAAGAGACCCAGTACTTC.

The chain has TRBV7-9 and TRBJ2-7; D unclear. Deletions cut 6 bases from V and 6 bases from J, with 12 bases between. Germline V gives CDR1 SEHNR, CDR2 FQNEAQ (reference sequence). The CDR3 loop spans 12 amino acids. CDR3 amino acids: CASSPFEGEQYF. The DNA for the CDR3 is TGTGCCAGCAGTCCCTTCGAAGGCGAGCAGTACTTC.

The DNA of the CDR3 is TGTGCCAGCAGCGGAGACACTAGGGGGGAGACCCAGTACTTC. Translated, it gives CASSGDTRGETQYF. The J gene is TRBJ2-5, the V gene TRBV9, with D possibly being TRBD1 (6 bases). The germline gives CDR1 SGDLS, CDR2 YYNGEE. The CDR3 extends over 14 amino acids. Trimming cost V 3 bases and J 5 bases, with 14 bases left between them.

Ten or more counts support this clonotype. The chain uses TRBV15 and TRBJ1-2, with D perhaps matching TRBD1 (5 bases). Germline V gene lookup returns CDR1 LNHNV and CDR2 YYDKDF (reference sequence). V was clipped by 3 bases and J by 2 bases, with 10 bases between them. CDR3 length equals 14 residues. The CDR3 nucleotides are TGTGCCACCAGCAGCAGGGCGCGGAACTATGGCTACACCTTC. Translated, it gives CATSSRARNYGYTF.

As concerns this clonotype: A read error is likely, as this CDR3 ends without the conserved phenylalanine or tryptophan. Because the CDR3's place on the DNA is in doubt, the DNA is left out and the CDR3 is given as listed by TCRdb. This chain links TRBV9 with TRBJ1-6. Inclusive of both ends, the CDR3 amounts to 9 amino acids. Germline CDR1 is SGDLS and CDR2 is YYNGEE. The CDR3 reads CASSVGGSR.

As to this clonotype: A single base separates this from a much larger clone, so it may be a read error. This chain links TRBV5-8 with TRBJ2-5; D may correspond to TRBD1 or TRBD2 (6 bases each). The V gene's germline CDR1 is SGHTS and CDR2 YDEGEE. The CDR3 loop spans 16 amino acids. CDR3 in DNA: TGCGCCAGCAGCTCACAGGGTGGGAGGATCCAAGAGACCCAGTACTTC. It yields the protein CASSSQGGRIQETQYF.

Only a few counts were recorded for this clonotype. This may be a read error, as it is one base from a much larger clone. The V and J genes are TRBV7-9 and TRBJ2-7, with a possible D match to TRBD2 (5 bases). This CDR3 is built from 13 residues. Germline V gene sequence: CDR1 SEHNR, CDR2 FQNEAQ (reference sequence). The CDR3 sequence is CASSLGGNYGQYF. DNA of the CDR3: TGTGCCAGCAGCTTAGGAGGGAACTACGGGCAGTACTTC.